The 2 T cell receptor beta chains below all came from one sample that was sequenced in a study of regulatory T cells in long-lasting Graves disease. The time point was: persistent/refractory GD, antithyroid drugs over 5 years with positive TRAb. Construction of the TCR library relied on RNA isolated from PBMCs. The TCR beta library used iRepertoire HTBI primers with Arm-PCR amplification of CDR3. One entry per CDR3 protein results from TCRdb running MiXCR on the multiplex PCR reads. The sample yields hundreds of thousands of distinct CDR3 sequences, roughly a fifth seen once. Sequences were derived from peripheral blood mononuclear cells (PBMCs), sampled when the disease was refractory, from a patient treated with antithyroid drugs. These receptors all stem from a female donor with Graves disease.

This clonotype was counted a few times. The genes are TRBV10-3 and TRBJ1-5, with D possibly being TRBD1 (6 bases). V lost 6 bases to trimming and J lost 5 bases, with 8 bases between them. The CDR3 contains 12 residues. The germline V gene encodes CDR1 ENHRY and CDR2 SYGVKD. The chain's CDR3 is CAISWTDQPQHF. The CDR3 bases are TGTGCCATCAGCTGGACAGATCAGCCCCAGCATTTT.

This clonotype was detected a few times. The chain couples TRBV2 to TRBJ2-2; 7 nucleotides agree with TRBD2. V shed 5 bases, J shed 0 bases, and the junction held 6 bases outside the gene matches. The V gene's germline CDR1 is SNHLY and CDR2 FYNNEI. This CDR3 comprises 16 residues. In DNA form, the CDR3 reads TGTGCCAGCAGTCCGCTAGCGGACCCGAACACCGGGGAGCTGTTTTTT. This gives the protein CASSPLADPNTGELFF.